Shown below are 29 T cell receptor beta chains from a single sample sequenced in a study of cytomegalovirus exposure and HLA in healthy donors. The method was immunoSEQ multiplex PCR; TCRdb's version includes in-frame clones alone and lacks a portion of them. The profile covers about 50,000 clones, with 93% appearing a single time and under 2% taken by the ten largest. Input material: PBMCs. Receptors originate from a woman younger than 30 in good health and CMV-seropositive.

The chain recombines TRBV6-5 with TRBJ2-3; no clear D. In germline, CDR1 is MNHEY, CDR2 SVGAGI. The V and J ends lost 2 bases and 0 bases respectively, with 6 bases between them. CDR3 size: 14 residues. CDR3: CASSYSHSTDTQYF. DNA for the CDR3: TGTGCCAGCAGTTACAGCCACAGCACAGATACGCAGTATTTT.

The CDR3 coding sequence is TGTGCCAGCAGCCGGGGGGCTGCGAACACCGGGGAGCTGTTTTTT. Its translation: CASSRGAANTGELFF. The chain carries TRBV11-2 and TRBJ2-2; possible D gene TRBD2, 7 bases. V was pared by 5 bases and J by 0 bases, with 10 bases between. The CDR3 extends over 15 amino acids. Germline assignment: CDR1 SGHAT and CDR2 FQNNGV.

The CDR3 DNA is TGCAGCGTTGGGACAGGGGGCGCGACAGATACGCAGTATTTT. Protein: CSVGTGGATDTQYF. The chain couples TRBV29-1 to TRBJ2-3, with 11 bases that match TRBD1. CDR3 length: 14 residues. V dropped 4 bases and J dropped 3; count of bases not matched to a gene: 3. In germline, CDR1 is SQVTM, CDR2 ANQGSEA.

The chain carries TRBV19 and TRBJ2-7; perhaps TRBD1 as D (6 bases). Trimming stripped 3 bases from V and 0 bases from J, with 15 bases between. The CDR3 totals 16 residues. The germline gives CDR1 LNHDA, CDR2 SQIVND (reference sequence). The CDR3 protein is CASSITGGRSSYEQYF. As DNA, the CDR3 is TGTGCCAGTAGTATTACTGGGGGCAGATCCTCCTACGAGCAGTACTTC. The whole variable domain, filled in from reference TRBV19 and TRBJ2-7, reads DGGITQSPKYLFRKEGQNVTLSCEQNLNHDAMYWYRQDPGQGLRLIYYSQIVNDFQKGDIAEGYSVSREKKESFPLTVTSAQKNPTAFYLCASSITGGRSSYEQYFGPGTRLTVT.

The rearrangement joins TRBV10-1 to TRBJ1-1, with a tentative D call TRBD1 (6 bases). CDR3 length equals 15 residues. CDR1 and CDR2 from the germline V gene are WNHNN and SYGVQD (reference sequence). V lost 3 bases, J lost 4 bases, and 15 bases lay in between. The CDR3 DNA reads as TGCGCCAGCAGTGACGGCAGGGGCCGGGCCACTGAAGCTTTCTTT. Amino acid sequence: CASSDGRGRATEAFF.

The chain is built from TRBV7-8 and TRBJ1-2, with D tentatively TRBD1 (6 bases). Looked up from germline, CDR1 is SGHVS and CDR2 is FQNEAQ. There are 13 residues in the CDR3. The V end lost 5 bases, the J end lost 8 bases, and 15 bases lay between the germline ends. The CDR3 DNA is TGTGCCAGCAGCGCGACAGGCTCCAGAGGCTACACCTTC. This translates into CASSATGSRGYTF.

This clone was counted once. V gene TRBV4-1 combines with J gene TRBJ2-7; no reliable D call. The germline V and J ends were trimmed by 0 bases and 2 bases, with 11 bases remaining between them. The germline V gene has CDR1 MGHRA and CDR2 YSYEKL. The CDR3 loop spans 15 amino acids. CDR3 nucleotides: TGCGCCAGCAGCCAAGATACCAGGTTTACCTACGAGCAGTACTTC. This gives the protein CASSQDTRFTYEQYF.

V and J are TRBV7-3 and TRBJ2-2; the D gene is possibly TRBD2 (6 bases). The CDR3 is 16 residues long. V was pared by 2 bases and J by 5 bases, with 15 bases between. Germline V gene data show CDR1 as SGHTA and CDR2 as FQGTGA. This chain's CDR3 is CASSLVVAAGTGELFF. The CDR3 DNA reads TGTGCCAGCAGCTTAGTTGTCGCCGCGGGGACCGGGGAGCTGTTTTTT.

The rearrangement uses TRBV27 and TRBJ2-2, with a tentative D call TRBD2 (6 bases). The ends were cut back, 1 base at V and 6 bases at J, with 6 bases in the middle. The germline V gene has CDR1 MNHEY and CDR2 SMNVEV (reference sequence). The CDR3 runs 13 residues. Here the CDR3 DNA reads TGTGCCAGCAGTTTATGGGAGGCCGGGGAGCTGTTTTTT. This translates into CASSLWEAGELFF.

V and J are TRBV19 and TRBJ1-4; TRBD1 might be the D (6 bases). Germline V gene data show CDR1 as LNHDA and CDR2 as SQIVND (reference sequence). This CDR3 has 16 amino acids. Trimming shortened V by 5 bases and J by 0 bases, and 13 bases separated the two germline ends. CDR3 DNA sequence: TGTGCCAGTAGTTGGGGGCAGGGCGCAACTAATGAAAAACTGTTTTTT. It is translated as CASSWGQGATNEKLFF.

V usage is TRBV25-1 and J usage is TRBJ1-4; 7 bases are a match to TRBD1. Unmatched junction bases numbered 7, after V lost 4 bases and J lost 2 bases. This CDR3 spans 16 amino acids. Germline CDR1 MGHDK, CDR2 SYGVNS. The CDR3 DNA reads TGTGCCAGCAGTGCCCTAAAGGGGGCGACTAATGAAAAACTGTTTTTT. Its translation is CASSALKGATNEKLFF.

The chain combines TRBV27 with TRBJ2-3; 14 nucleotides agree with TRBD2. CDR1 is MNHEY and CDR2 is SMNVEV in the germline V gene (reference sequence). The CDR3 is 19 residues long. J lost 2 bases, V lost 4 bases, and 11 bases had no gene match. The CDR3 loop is CASSSTKRTSGGNTDTQYF. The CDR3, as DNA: TGTGCCAGCAGTTCTACCAAACGGACTAGCGGGGGGAACACAGATACGCAGTATTTT.

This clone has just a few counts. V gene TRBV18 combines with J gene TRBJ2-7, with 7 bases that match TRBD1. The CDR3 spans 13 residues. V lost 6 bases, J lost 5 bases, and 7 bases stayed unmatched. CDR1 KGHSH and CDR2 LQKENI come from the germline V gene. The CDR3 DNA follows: TGTGCCAGCTCGGCCCTTGGGACAGACGAGCAGTACTTC. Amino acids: CASSALGTDEQYF.

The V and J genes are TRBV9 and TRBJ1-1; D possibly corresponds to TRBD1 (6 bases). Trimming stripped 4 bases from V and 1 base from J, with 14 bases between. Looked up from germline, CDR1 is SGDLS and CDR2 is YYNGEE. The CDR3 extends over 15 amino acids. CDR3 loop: CASSPGGRRNTEAFF. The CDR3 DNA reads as TGTGCCAGCAGCCCGGGGGGCCGAAGGAACACTGAAGCTTTCTTT.

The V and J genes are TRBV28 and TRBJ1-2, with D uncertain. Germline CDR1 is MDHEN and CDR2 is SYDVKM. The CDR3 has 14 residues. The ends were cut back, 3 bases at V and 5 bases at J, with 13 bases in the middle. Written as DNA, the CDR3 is TGTGCCAGCAGTTTTTTTTCTAAACCGTATGGCTACACCTTC. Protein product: CASSFFSKPYGYTF.

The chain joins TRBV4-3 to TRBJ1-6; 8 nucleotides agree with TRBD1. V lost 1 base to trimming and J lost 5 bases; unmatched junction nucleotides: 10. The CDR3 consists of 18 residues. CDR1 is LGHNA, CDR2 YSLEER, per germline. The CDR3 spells CASSQGPPGGADNSPLHF. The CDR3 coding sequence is TGCGCCAGCAGCCAAGGCCCGCCAGGGGGCGCAGATAATTCACCCCTCCACTTT.

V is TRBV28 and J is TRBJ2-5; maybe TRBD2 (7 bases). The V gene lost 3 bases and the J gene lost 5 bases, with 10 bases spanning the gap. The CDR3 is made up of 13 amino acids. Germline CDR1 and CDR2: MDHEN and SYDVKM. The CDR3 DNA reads TGTGCCAGCAGTTTGGGGGGGCATGAGACCCAGTACTTC. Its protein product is CASSLGGHETQYF.

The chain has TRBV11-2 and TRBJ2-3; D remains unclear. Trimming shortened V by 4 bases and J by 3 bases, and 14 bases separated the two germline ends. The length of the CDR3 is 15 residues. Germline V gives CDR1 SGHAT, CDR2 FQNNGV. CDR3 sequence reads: CASSSNRGSTDTQYF. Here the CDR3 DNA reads TGTGCCAGCAGCTCTAATCGAGGAAGTACAGATACGCAGTATTTT.

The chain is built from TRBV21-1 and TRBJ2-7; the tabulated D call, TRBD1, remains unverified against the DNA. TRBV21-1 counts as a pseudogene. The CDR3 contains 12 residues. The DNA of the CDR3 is TGTGCCAGCAGCACCCGAATCAGGGAGCAGTACTTC. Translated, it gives CASSTRIREQYF.

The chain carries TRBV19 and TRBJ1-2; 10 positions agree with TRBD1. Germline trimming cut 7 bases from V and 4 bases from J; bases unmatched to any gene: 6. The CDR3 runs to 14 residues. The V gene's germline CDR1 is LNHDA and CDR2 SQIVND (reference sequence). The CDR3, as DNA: TGTGCCAGTAAGACAGGGGGCTCTGGCTATGGCTACACCTTC. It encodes CASKTGGSGYGYTF. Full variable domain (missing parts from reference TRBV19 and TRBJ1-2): DGGITQSPKYLFRKEGQNVTLSCEQNLNHDAMYWYRQDPGQGLRLIYYSQIVNDFQKGDIAEGYSVSREKKESFPLTVTSAQKNPTAFYLCASKTGGSGYGYTFGSGTRLTVV.

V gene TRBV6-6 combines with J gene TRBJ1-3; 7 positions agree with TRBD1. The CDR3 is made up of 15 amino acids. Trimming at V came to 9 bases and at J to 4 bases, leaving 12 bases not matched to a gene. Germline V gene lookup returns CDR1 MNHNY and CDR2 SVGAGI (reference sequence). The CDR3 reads CASAIDRARGNTIYF. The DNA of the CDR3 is TGTGCCAGTGCGATAGACAGGGCGAGAGGAAACACCATATATTTT.

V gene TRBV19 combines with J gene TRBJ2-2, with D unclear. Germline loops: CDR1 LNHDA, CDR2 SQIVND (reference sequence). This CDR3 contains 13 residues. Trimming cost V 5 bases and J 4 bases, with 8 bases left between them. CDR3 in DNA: TGTGCCAGTAGTGGTTCGGTCACCGGGGAGCTGTTTTTT. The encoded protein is CASSGSVTGELFF.

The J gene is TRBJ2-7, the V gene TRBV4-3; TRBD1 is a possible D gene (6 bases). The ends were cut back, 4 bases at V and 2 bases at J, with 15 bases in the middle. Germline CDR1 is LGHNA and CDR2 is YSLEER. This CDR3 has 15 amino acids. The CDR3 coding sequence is TGCGCCAGCAGCCCCACCAGGACAGAAACCTACGAGCAGTACTTC. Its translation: CASSPTRTETYEQYF.

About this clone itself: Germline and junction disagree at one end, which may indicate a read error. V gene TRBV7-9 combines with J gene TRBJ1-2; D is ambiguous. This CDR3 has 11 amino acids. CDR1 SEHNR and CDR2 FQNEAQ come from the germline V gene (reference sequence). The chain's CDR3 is CASSLVGPAFF. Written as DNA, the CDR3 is TGTGCCAGCAGCTTAGTGGGCCCAGCCTTCTTC.

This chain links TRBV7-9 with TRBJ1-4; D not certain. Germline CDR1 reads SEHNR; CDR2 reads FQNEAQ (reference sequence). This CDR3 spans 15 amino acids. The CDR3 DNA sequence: TGTGCTCCAAGGGAGGCACTTGCAACTAATGAAAAACTGTTTTTT. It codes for CAPREALATNEKLFF.

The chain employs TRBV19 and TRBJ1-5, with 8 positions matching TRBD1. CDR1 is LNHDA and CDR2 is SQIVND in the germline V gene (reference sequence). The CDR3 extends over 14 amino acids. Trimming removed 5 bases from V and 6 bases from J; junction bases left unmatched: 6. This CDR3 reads CASSPRTGPQPQHF. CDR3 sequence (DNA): TGTGCCAGTAGTCCACGGACAGGGCCTCAGCCCCAGCATTTT.

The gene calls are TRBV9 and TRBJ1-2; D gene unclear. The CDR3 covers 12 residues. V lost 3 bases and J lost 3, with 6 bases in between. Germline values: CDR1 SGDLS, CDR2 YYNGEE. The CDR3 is CASSEQHYGYTF. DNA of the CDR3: TGTGCCAGCAGCGAACAGCACTATGGCTACACCTTC.

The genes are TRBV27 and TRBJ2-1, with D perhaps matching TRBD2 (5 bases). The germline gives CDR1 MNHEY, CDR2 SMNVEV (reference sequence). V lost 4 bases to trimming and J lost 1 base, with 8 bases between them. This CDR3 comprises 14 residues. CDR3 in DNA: TGTGCCAGCAGTTCACGGGGTTCCTACAATGAGCAGTTCTTC. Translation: CASSSRGSYNEQFF.

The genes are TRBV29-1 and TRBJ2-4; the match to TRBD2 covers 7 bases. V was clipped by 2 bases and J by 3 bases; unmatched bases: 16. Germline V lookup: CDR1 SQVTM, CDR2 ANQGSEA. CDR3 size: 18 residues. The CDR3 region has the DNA TGCAGCGTTGAAATTCTCGGGGTGGGGGGGATAGGCAAAAACATTCAGTACTTC. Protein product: CSVEILGVGGIGKNIQYF.